The source of this TCR beta chain is a study of blood T cell repertoires in COVID-19. On the study more broadly: Acute and convalescent COVID-19 samples came from the United States, Italy and Spain. Sample material is recorded as cDNA or gDNA derived from T cells, B-cell-depleted T cells, or PBMCs.

The authors' processing: Cell counts per sample came from amplifying reference gene primers. The protocol was immunoSEQ multiplex PCR, while the TCRdb copy is restricted to in-frame clones and leaves out a portion. That table gives V, J and clone size, and the DNA gave D and trimming. The table shows a few hundred thousand clones, with roughly 82% occurring only once. Trimming shortened V by 4 bases and J by 0 bases, and 11 bases separated the two germline ends. The CDR3 runs 15 residues. CDR1 and CDR2 (germline): SGHRS, YFSETQ. The TCR comes from a human donor in a cohort sampled during active COVID-19. The source material was peripheral blood. The chain links TRBV5-1 to TRBJ2-1, with D uncertain. CDR3 in DNA: TGCGCCAGCAGCCCCCTAGAAGACTCCTACAATGAGCAGTTCTTC. This codes for CASSPLEDSYNEQFF.